The next 3 T cell receptor beta chains were all read from a single sample in a study of T-cell memory formation after mild COVID-19 listed by TCRdb under 2021. The library was produced with 5' RACE. TCRdb lists the instrument as Illumina NovaSeq 6000. TCRdb reanalyzed the raw reads on its own, using fastp at Q25 for trimming and MiXCR for clone calling, and kept in-frame beta chains. Rows are unified per CDR3 protein, each entry keeping the most common DNA and genes. The sample records about 400,000 distinct CDR3 sequences, 23% of which are singletons. The ten largest clones capture over 10% of the sample. The sequencing input was PBMCs or a T cell subset sorted from them (not recorded which). These TCRs come from an adult woman who had mild COVID-19 (a few samples of this study predate the infection). The sample titles of this study are shuffled in the database, so cell type and time point are left out; the donor was told from shared clones.

This clonotype was found a few times. The genes are TRBV7-3 and TRBJ2-3; TRBD1 or TRBD2 may be the D gene (5 bases each). This CDR3 has 15 residues. The germline V gene encodes CDR1 SGHTA and CDR2 FQGTGA. V was shortened by 4 bases and J by 3 bases, with 14 bases between the two germline ends. The DNA for the CDR3 is TGTGCCAGCAGCTCCGGGGCCATTCGAACAGATACGCAGTATTTT. It codes for CASSSGAIRTDTQYF.

The V gene is TRBV6-1, the J gene TRBJ1-1; D gene unclear. From germline, CDR1 is MNHNS and CDR2 SASEGT. The CDR3 is 14 residues long. The ends were cut back, 5 bases at V and 0 bases at J, with 10 bases in the middle. The CDR3 sequence is CASSQAFVNTEAFF. DNA of the CDR3: TGTGCCAGCAGTCAGGCGTTCGTGAACACTGAAGCTTTCTTT.

In nucleotides, the CDR3 is TGTGCCAGCAGCTTAGTTCCCCTAGGCCCAGATACGCAGTATTTT. Its protein product is CASSLVPLGPDTQYF. The genes are TRBV7-2 and TRBJ2-3; no definite D call. Germline V lookup: CDR1 SGHTA, CDR2 FQGNSA. V was clipped by 1 base and J by 4 bases, with 12 bases between them. The CDR3 is 15 residues long.